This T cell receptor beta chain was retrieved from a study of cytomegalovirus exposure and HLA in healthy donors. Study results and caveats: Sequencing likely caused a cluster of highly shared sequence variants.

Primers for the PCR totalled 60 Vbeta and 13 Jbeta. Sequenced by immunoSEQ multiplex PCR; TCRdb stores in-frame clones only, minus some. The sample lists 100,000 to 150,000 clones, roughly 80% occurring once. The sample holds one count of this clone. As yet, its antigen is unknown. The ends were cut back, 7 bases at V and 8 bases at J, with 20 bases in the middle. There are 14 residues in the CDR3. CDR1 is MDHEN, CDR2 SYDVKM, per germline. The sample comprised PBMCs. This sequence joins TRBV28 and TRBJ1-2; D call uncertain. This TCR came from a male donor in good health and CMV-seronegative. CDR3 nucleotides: TGTGCCAGCACCACCTTTTGGAGATCTCGAGGCTACACCTTC. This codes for CASTTFWRSRGYTF.